These 23 T cell receptor beta chains originate from one sample sequenced in a study of blood T cells in healthy people across ages. It was with a sample-barcoded 5' primer and a J-beta primer mix that a second PCR of roughly 7 to 12 cycles was run. TCRdb used MiXCR to reprocess the 5' RACE reads, holding one entry per CDR3 protein. The sample lists about 700,000 distinct CDR3 sequences; approximately 29% were seen once. The sequencing input was blood. The receptors stem from a woman of 80 years or more in good health.

A note on this clonotype: Being one base from a much bigger clone, this may be a read error. The chain links TRBV20-1 to TRBJ1-4; perhaps TRBD1 as D (5 bases). The CDR3 consists of 13 residues. The germline CDR1 and CDR2 sequences are DFQATT and SNEGSKA (reference sequence). Trimming removed 6 bases from V and 9 bases from J, with 17 bases in between. Written as DNA, the CDR3 is TGCAGTGCCCGCCGGGACGGGGGACAAAAACTGTTTTTT. It codes for CSARRDGGQKLFF.

Many counts were recorded for this clonotype. The chain links TRBV7-8 to TRBJ1-5; D perhaps matches TRBD1 (5 bases). The CDR3 is made up of 21 amino acids. The V gene lost 0 bases and the J gene lost 2 bases, with 26 bases spanning the gap. CDR1 SGHVS and CDR2 FQNEAQ come from the germline V gene. The CDR3 DNA follows: TGTGCCAGCAGCTTAGCGCGGGGACCCCCGAATATATTTGCTGGCAATCAGCCCCAGCATTTT. This sequence encodes CASSLARGPPNIFAGNQPQHF.

In its sample, this clonotype was seen a few times. The rearrangement uses TRBV5-1 and TRBJ1-5, with D possibly TRBD1 on 5 matching bases. The V end was cut by 0 bases, the J end by 4 bases, with 11 bases between. CDR1 and CDR2 from the germline V gene are SGHRS and YFSETQ. The CDR3 runs to 15 residues. CDR3 region: CASSLGGAVNQPQHF. The CDR3 nucleotides read TGCGCCAGCAGCTTGGGAGGGGCCGTTAATCAGCCCCAGCATTTT.

This clonotype was picked up many times. V is TRBV6-5 and J is TRBJ1-2, with TRBD1 matching over 8 bases. V was pared by 2 bases and J by 4 bases, with 9 bases of the junction left unmatched. The CDR3 totals 16 residues. Germline lookup yields CDR1 MNHEY and CDR2 SVGAGI. CDR3 residues: CASSYDRGGVRYGYTF. DNA for the CDR3: TGTGCCAGCAGTTACGACAGGGGAGGGGTCCGCTATGGCTACACCTTC.

This clonotype appeared a few times. The chain combines TRBV5-6 with TRBJ1-5, with D unresolved. Germline CDR1 reads SGHDT; CDR2 reads YYEEEE. Trimming stripped 3 bases from V and 0 bases from J, with 10 bases between. The CDR3 loop spans 15 amino acids. CDR3 amino acids: CASSYQSYSNQPQHF. The CDR3 DNA sequence: TGTGCCAGCAGCTACCAGAGTTATAGCAATCAGCCCCAGCATTTT.

Points on this clonotype: The junction does not match germline at one end; this may be a read error. The V gene is TRBV7-2, the J gene TRBJ2-5; maybe TRBD2 (9 bases). The CDR3 length is 14 residues. Germline-derived CDR1 and CDR2 are SGHTA and FQGNSA. CDR3 coding DNA: TGTGCTAGCAGGAGGAACCAGGGGGCGGGAGGGCAGTACTTC. Its protein is CASRRNQGAGGQYF.

The chain couples TRBV10-1 to TRBJ2-3; 7 bases align to TRBD2. The CDR3 is made up of 14 amino acids. The germline V gene encodes CDR1 WNHNN and CDR2 SYGVQD (reference sequence). The V and J ends lost 8 bases and 2 bases, in that order; junction bases with no gene match: 7. CDR3 region: CASRGDLITDTQYF. CDR3 DNA: TGCGCCAGCCGGGGGGACTTAATCACAGATACGCAGTATTTT.

This clonotype showed up many times. The junction does not match germline at one end; this may be a read error. The chain carries TRBV6-6 and TRBJ2-1; possibly TRBD1 for D (5 bases). Germline loops: CDR1 MNHNY, CDR2 SVGAGI (reference sequence). This CDR3 is 13 amino acids long. CDR3 in amino acids: CASSYSSRVGQFF. CDR3 nucleotide sequence: TGTGCCAGCAGCTACTCGAGCAGGGTGGGACAGTTCTTC.

This clonotype has at least ten counts. The genes are TRBV5-4 and TRBJ2-5; no definite D call. CDR1 and CDR2 from the germline V gene are SGHNT and YYREEE (reference sequence). V was trimmed by 0 bases and J by 3 bases, leaving 12 bases between them. The CDR3 loop spans 15 amino acids. The CDR3 here is CASSLAGRVKETQYF. The CDR3 nucleotides are TGTGCCAGCAGCTTGGCCGGTCGGGTGAAAGAGACCCAGTACTTC.

Comments on this clonotype: Germline is not matched at one junction end, which may reflect a read error. The chain joins TRBV12-3 or TRBV12-4 to TRBJ1-6, with D perhaps matching TRBD1 (6 bases). This CDR3 comprises 15 residues. The CDR3 spells CASSPTGTYNSPPHF. The CDR3 DNA sequence: TGTGCCAGCAGCCCTACAGGGACCTATAATTCACCCCCCCACTTT.

V and J are TRBV2 and TRBJ1-1; D not certain. Germline V gene sequence: CDR1 SNHLY, CDR2 FYNNEI. V lost 6 bases and J lost 8, with 13 bases in between. The CDR3 contains 12 residues. For the CDR3, the DNA is TGTGCCAGCAGATCGGATCTTTACGAAGCTTTCTTT. This codes for CASRSDLYEAFF.

In this sample, this clonotype turned up many times. The chain recombines TRBV4-3 with TRBJ2-5; 8 positions match TRBD2. After removal of 2 bases from V and 4 bases from J, the junction contained 6 bases not matched to a gene. This CDR3 is 15 amino acids long. Germline values: CDR1 LGHNA, CDR2 YSLEER. The CDR3 region has the DNA TGCGCCAGCAGCCAACTAGCGGGTCGGGGAGAGACCCAGTACTTC. It encodes CASSQLAGRGETQYF.

This rearrangement joins TRBV19 to TRBJ1-5, with D perhaps matching TRBD1 (6 bases). The CDR3 is 14 amino acids. The germline gives CDR1 LNHDA, CDR2 SQIVND (reference sequence). The V and J ends lost 8 bases and 7 bases respectively, with 18 bases between them. The CDR3 loop is CASQDLQGRQPQHF. In nucleotides, the CDR3 is TGTGCCAGTCAAGATCTACAGGGACGGCAGCCCCAGCATTTT.

On this clonotype: A much larger clone lies a single base off, so this may be a read error. This chain joins TRBV9 and TRBJ1-2; 7 nucleotides match TRBD1. V lost 2 bases, J lost 6 bases, and 16 bases stayed unmatched. The CDR3 spans 17 residues. Germline-derived CDR1 and CDR2 are SGDLS and YYNGEE. This chain's CDR3 is CASSVEGRQGVGHGYTF. The CDR3 DNA sequence: TGTGCCAGCAGCGTCGAGGGTAGACAGGGAGTGGGCCATGGCTACACCTTC. Full variable domain (remainder filled in from reference TRBV9 and TRBJ1-2): DSGVTQTPKHLITATGQRVTLRCSPRSGDLSVYWYQQSLDQGLQFLIQYYNGEERAKGNILERFSAQQFPDLHSELNLSSLELGDSALYFCASSVEGRQGVGHGYTFGSGTRLTVV.

This clonotype was found many times. The chain uses TRBV6-5 and TRBJ2-7; TRBD2 agrees at 8 bases. In germline, CDR1 is MNHEY, CDR2 SVGAGI. V trimming: 6 bases; J trimming: 4 bases; junction bases outside the gene matches: 14. The CDR3 totals 16 residues. The CDR3 sequence: CASSPRTGGGGYEQYF. Here the CDR3 DNA reads TGTGCCAGCAGCCCCCGAACGGGGGGCGGGGGGTACGAGCAGTACTTC.

This clonotype was observed at least ten times. J is TRBJ2-1 and V is TRBV20-1; 13 nucleotides agree with TRBD2. V dropped 5 bases and J dropped 9; count of bases not matched to a gene: 4. The CDR3 totals 13 residues. Per the germline V gene, CDR1 is DFQATT and CDR2 is SNEGSKA (reference sequence). CDR3 bases: TGCAGTGCTCTGACTAGCGGGGGGCTTGAGCAGTTCTTC. Translated: CSALTSGGLEQFF.

The V and J genes are TRBV7-2 and TRBJ2-5; 9 bases are a match to TRBD2. The J call may be incorrect, as the DNA end agrees better with TRBJ2-7. Germline assignment: CDR1 SGHTA and CDR2 FQGNSA. The CDR3 covers 14 residues. CDR3 in DNA: TGTGCCAGCAGCATGGGACTAGCCCCCTACGAGCAGTACTTC. Translated, it gives CASSMGLAPYEQYF.

For this clonotype: This may be a read error: a much more frequent sequence differs by one nucleotide. This chain links TRBV2 with TRBJ2-3; possibly TRBD2 for D (6 bases). CDR1 SNHLY and CDR2 FYNNEI come from the germline V gene. CDR3 length: 14 residues. The CDR3 is CVSHRDSLTDTQYF. The CDR3 DNA follows: TGTGTCAGCCACCGGGACTCCCTCACAGATACGCAGTATTTT.

The chain carries TRBV20-1 and TRBJ1-1, with no clear D. The CDR3 is made up of 13 amino acids. V gave up 3 bases and J gave up 4 bases, with 12 bases separating them. Germline V gives CDR1 DFQATT, CDR2 SNEGSKA (reference sequence). DNA for the CDR3: TGCAGTGCTAGGCACGCCGCGGGCACTGAAGCTTTCTTT. Its translation: CSARHAAGTEAFF.

This clonotype was seen repeatedly, ten times or more. The genes are TRBV5-5 and TRBJ1-5; a possible D gene is TRBD1 (5 bases). The CDR3 contains 14 residues. The germline V gene encodes CDR1 SGHKS and CDR2 YYEKEE (reference sequence). The V end lost 3 bases, the J end lost 3 bases, and 10 bases lay between the germline ends. The CDR3 nucleotides read TGTGCCAGCAGCTCCGGACAATTCAATCAGCCCCAGCATTTT. Translated: CASSSGQFNQPQHF.

This sequence joins TRBV6-6 and TRBJ2-4; D is possibly TRBD1 (5 bases). V was clipped by 9 bases and J by 1 base, with 19 bases between them. This CDR3 spans 16 amino acids. The germline V gene encodes CDR1 MNHNY and CDR2 SVGAGI (reference sequence). CDR3 in DNA: TGTGCCAGTACCGCCTACAGGTTGGAGGCCAAAAACATTCAGTACTTC. It is translated as CASTAYRLEAKNIQYF.

This rearrangement joins TRBV6-2 or TRBV6-3 to TRBJ1-6; the match to TRBD1 covers 7 bases. Germline V gene lookup returns CDR1 MNHEY and CDR2 SVGEGT. The CDR3 is made up of 18 amino acids. After removal of 5 bases from V and 9 bases from J, the junction contained 19 bases not matched to a gene. Written as DNA, the CDR3 is TGTGCCAGCAGTCTCAGGACAGGAGCCACTCCTCAAGCTTCACCCCTCCACTTT. It translates to CASSLRTGATPQASPLHF.

Comment on this clonotype: A read error may produce the germline difference seen at one junction end. The chain couples TRBV28 to TRBJ2-1; 14 nucleotides match TRBD2. The CDR3 runs to 16 residues. CDR1 and CDR2 (germline): MDHEN, SYDVKM. The CDR3 sequence: CANSSPGTSGSNEQFF. For the CDR3, the DNA is TGTGCCAACAGTTCCCCCGGGACTAGCGGGAGCAATGAGCAGTTCTTC.